The following is a T cell receptor beta chain sequence with its context. As to treatment: roughly 19 received Ad26.COV2.S at low or high dose, single or two shots; about 5 received placebo; per-sample allocation not given. Sampling happened 63 days after the first vaccine or placebo injection. TCRdb keeps only in-frame clones here, not all; method: immunoSEQ multiplex PCR. The data hold hundreds of thousands of clones, with about 89% observed a single time. The data were taken from a study of Ad26.COV2.S vaccination and SARS-CoV-2 variants. Study-wide context: Sample donor was a member of the COV1001 Ad26.COV2.S trial arm. Intramuscular Ad26.COV2.S doses were given once or twice, 56 days apart.

CDR1 MNHEY and CDR2 SVGEGT come from the germline V gene. V shed 5 bases and J shed 6 bases, with 16 bases lying between them. The CDR3 is 14 residues long. V usage is TRBV6-2 or TRBV6-3 and J usage is TRBJ1-2, with a tentative D call TRBD1 (6 bases). The source was peripheral blood, collected in a trial of Ad26.COV2.S vaccine versus placebo. The receptor was isolated from a person between 18 and 65 years old who received the Ad26.COV2.S COVID-19 vaccine or a placebo. Here the CDR3 reads CASSPRTVRDGYTF. DNA of the CDR3: TGTGCCAGCAGTCCCAGGACAGTAAGAGATGGCTACACCTTC.